The 20 T cell receptor beta chains below come from one sample, sequenced in a study of blood T cell repertoires in COVID-19. TCRdb's copy holds only in-frame clones and misses some; the assay was immunoSEQ multiplex PCR. The data show roughly 100,000 clones, more than 70% seen once. The sequenced sample was peripheral blood. The receptors were sampled from a woman aged 55-69 years with acute or convalescent COVID-19.

The genes are TRBV11-3 and TRBJ2-1; D is unclear. This CDR3 region has 11 residues. The V gene's germline CDR1 is SGHNT and CDR2 YENEEA. Trimming took off 5 bases at V and 3 bases at J, with 2 bases between the two ends. The CDR3 here is CASSHYNEQFF. CDR3 DNA: TGTGCCAGCAGCCACTACAATGAGCAGTTCTTC.

The rearrangement joins TRBV18 to TRBJ1-1; D may be TRBD1 (6 bases). Trimming pared 1 base from V and 0 bases from J, leaving 9 bases between. Looked up from germline, CDR1 is KGHSH and CDR2 is LQKENI. This CDR3 is 15 amino acids long. This CDR3 is CASSPLQGLNTEAFF. CDR3 nucleotides: TGTGCCAGCTCACCACTACAGGGCCTGAACACTGAAGCTTTCTTT.

Details on this clone: Other DNA sequences in the same sample also yield this CDR3. The CDR3 DNA is TGTGCCAGCTCCCCGACAGGGACTGAAGCTTTCTTT. It specifies CASSPTGTEAFF. This chain connects TRBV18 to TRBJ1-1; the match to TRBD1 covers 7 bases. Germline CDR1 is KGHSH and CDR2 is LQKENI. The CDR3 runs 12 residues. The V and J ends lost 6 bases and 5 bases, in that order; junction bases with no gene match: 3.

The chain has TRBV3-1 (or the pseudogene TRBV3-2) and TRBJ1-3, with 8 bases lining up with TRBD1. The CDR3 has 16 amino acids. Germline V gene lookup returns CDR1 LGHDT and CDR2 YNNKEL (reference sequence). V lost 4 bases and J lost 0; bases outside the gene matches: 5. CDR3 region: CASSLRQGNSGNTIYF. Here the CDR3 DNA reads TGTGCCAGCAGCCTTAGACAGGGGAACTCTGGAAACACCATATATTTT.

This clone was picked up one time. The chain joins TRBV2 to TRBJ1-1, with 12 bases aligning to TRBD1. This CDR3 has 17 residues. The V gene's germline CDR1 is SNHLY and CDR2 FYNNEI. Trimming took 6 bases from V and 4 from J; bases not matched to a gene: 12. The CDR3 DNA reads TGTGCCAGCAGCCCCTTGGGACAGGGGGCGATAGGCACTGAAGCTTTCTTT. Translation: CASSPLGQGAIGTEAFF.

The J gene is TRBJ1-6, the V gene TRBV3-1 (or the pseudogene TRBV3-2); D is perhaps TRBD1 (5 bases). The CDR3 contains 14 residues. Trimming left V 1 base short and J 10 bases short, with 11 bases between. Germline values: CDR1 LGHDT, CDR2 YNNKEL (reference sequence). The CDR3 nucleotides are TGTGCCAGCAGCCAAGCGGGGGGGGAATCACCCCTCCACTTT. Amino acid sequence: CASSQAGGESPLHF.

The genes are TRBV29-1 and TRBJ1-2; TRBD1 agrees at 8 bases. The CDR3 runs to 13 residues. Germline V gene sequence: CDR1 SQVTM, CDR2 ANQGSEA. Unmatched junction bases numbered 1, after V lost 4 bases and J lost 0 bases. CDR3 coding DNA: TGCAGCGTTGGCAGGGGGCCTAACTATGGCTACACCTTC. Translating it yields CSVGRGPNYGYTF.

CDR3: CAISELSSESYNEQFF. The CDR3 DNA follows: TGTGCCATCAGTGAGTTGTCTAGCGAGTCCTACAATGAGCAGTTCTTC. J is TRBJ2-1 and V is TRBV10-3; D may be TRBD2 (6 bases). CDR3 length: 16 amino acids. The V gene lost 1 base and the J gene lost 1 base, with 11 bases spanning the gap. Germline V gives CDR1 ENHRY, CDR2 SYGVKD.

This clone appeared once. The J gene is TRBJ1-2, the V gene TRBV9, with TRBD1 matching 11 bases. J gave up 7 bases and V 2 bases, and 7 bases lay outside the gene matches. The germline V gene has CDR1 SGDLS and CDR2 YYNGEE. The CDR3 length is 15 residues. Here the CDR3 reads CASSVTGTGGFGYTF. The CDR3 DNA reads as TGTGCCAGCAGCGTTACCGGGACAGGGGGATTTGGCTACACCTTC.

The CDR3 spells CASSLLRKANTEAFF. DNA of the CDR3: TGTGCCAGCAGCTTATTGAGGAAGGCGAACACTGAAGCTTTCTTT. The chain is built from TRBV11-2 and TRBJ1-1; D gene uncertain. The CDR3 is 15 amino acids. Per the germline V gene, CDR1 is SGHAT and CDR2 is FQNNGV. V lost 2 bases and J 1 base, leaving 11 bases between the germline ends.

V gene TRBV28 combines with J gene TRBJ2-7; D is possibly TRBD1 (6 bases). V shed 2 bases and J shed 5 bases, with 13 bases lying between them. The CDR3 has 14 amino acids. Germline-derived CDR1 and CDR2 are MDHEN and SYDVKM. The CDR3, as DNA: TGTGCCAGCAGTTTACAGGGGATAGTCAACGAGCAGTACTTC. Its protein is CASSLQGIVNEQYF.

This chain connects TRBV25-1 to TRBJ1-2; 11 nucleotides agree with TRBD1. Unmatched junction bases numbered 1, after V lost 4 bases and J lost 3 bases. The CDR3 totals 14 residues. Germline CDR1 reads MGHDK; CDR2 reads SYGVNS. CDR3: CASSGTGGDYGYTF. CDR3 nucleotides: TGTGCCAGCAGTGGGACAGGGGGCGACTATGGCTACACCTTC.

This rearrangement joins TRBV2 to TRBJ2-1, with D possibly being TRBD2 (6 bases). Trimming took 6 bases from V and 4 from J, leaving 10 bases between them. The CDR3 has 13 residues. Germline CDR1 is SNHLY and CDR2 is FYNNEI. The CDR3 spells CASSAGRYNEQFF. The CDR3 coding sequence is TGTGCCAGCAGCGCGGGACGGTACAATGAGCAGTTCTTC.

The rearrangement links TRBV5-4 to TRBJ2-1; TRBD2 matches 12 bases. CDR1 and CDR2 (germline): SGHNT, YYREEE (reference sequence). Trimming took 0 bases from V and 4 from J; bases not matched to a gene: 8. The length of the CDR3 is 18 residues. The CDR3 nucleotides read TGTGCCAGCAGCTTGGAGGGGGGGCTAGCGGGAGGGTACAATGAGCAGTTCTTC. It specifies CASSLEGGLAGGYNEQFF.

This clone was detected once. The chain carries TRBV5-1 and TRBJ2-1; the D gene is possibly TRBD1 (6 bases). The germline gives CDR1 SGHRS, CDR2 YFSETQ. The length of the CDR3 is 15 residues. V lost 2 bases and J lost 5, with 14 bases in between. Here the CDR3 reads CASSFPQGPNNEQFF. The CDR3 region has the DNA TGCGCCAGCAGCTTCCCTCAGGGGCCTAACAATGAGCAGTTCTTC.

This clone showed up just a few times. This CDR3 reads CASTSPARPGDTIYF. The CDR3 nucleotides read TGTGCCAGTACCTCCCCCGCGCGTCCCGGAGACACCATATATTTT. This chain links TRBV19 with TRBJ1-3; no reliable D call. V was cut by 7 bases and J by 8 bases, with 21 bases left in between. Germline V gene lookup returns CDR1 LNHDA and CDR2 SQIVND (reference sequence). This CDR3 has 15 amino acids.

CDR3 bases: TGTGCCAGCAGCTCCCTCCTGACTAGCGGGAGAGTCACCGGGGAGCTGTTTTTT. As protein: CASSSLLTSGRVTGELFF. V usage is TRBV5-4 and J usage is TRBJ2-2, with 12 bases that match TRBD2. Losses at the gene ends were 3 bases for V and 4 bases for J; bases not matched to a gene: 10. This CDR3 spans 18 amino acids. Germline V gives CDR1 SGHNT, CDR2 YYREEE (reference sequence).

V is TRBV11-3 and J is TRBJ2-1; no clear D gene. Per germline, CDR1 SGHNT and CDR2 YENEEA. Trimming removed 1 base at V and 1 base at J, with 20 bases between. The CDR3 is 19 residues long. Here the CDR3 reads CASSLVRSYANPSYNEQFF. The CDR3 DNA sequence: TGTGCCAGCAGCTTAGTTAGGAGTTACGCCAACCCTTCCTACAATGAGCAGTTCTTC. Complete variable domain (other parts from reference TRBV11-3 and TRBJ2-1): EAGVVQSPRYKIIEKKQPVAFWCNPISGHNTLYWYLQNLGQGPELLIRYENEEAVDDSQLPKDRFSAERLKGVDSTLKIQPAELGDSAVYLCASSLVRSYANPSYNEQFFGPGTRLTVL.

This clone was seen a single time. This chain links TRBV10-1 with TRBJ2-3, with D perhaps matching TRBD1 (6 bases). The CDR3 contains 13 residues. The germline V gene encodes CDR1 WNHNN and CDR2 SYGVQD (reference sequence). V lost 4 bases to trimming and J lost 6 bases, with 11 bases between them. Here the CDR3 reads CASSARTVDTQYF. The CDR3 DNA follows: TGCGCCAGCAGTGCCCGGACAGTCGATACGCAGTATTTT.

The genes are TRBV7-9 and TRBJ1-2; D gene unclear. Trimming stripped 5 bases from V and 7 bases from J, with 14 bases between. Germline V gene data show CDR1 as SEHNR and CDR2 as FQNEAQ (reference sequence). This CDR3 comprises 13 residues. This CDR3 is CASSRRDVSGYTF. The CDR3 DNA is TGTGCCAGCAGCCGACGGGATGTCTCTGGCTACACCTTC.